This T cell receptor beta chain was profiled in a study of blood T cell repertoires in COVID-19. Data came from immunoSEQ multiplex PCR; TCRdb stores just in-frame clones and leaves some out. Among about 330,000 clones listed, about 83% were seen once. This TCR came from a woman between 45 and 65 years old with acute or convalescent COVID-19. Material for sequencing was peripheral blood.

The CDR3 sequence: CAWSLDSTYGYTF. The CDR3 nucleotides read TGTGCCTGGAGCCTTGACTCCACTTATGGCTACACCTTC. The V call is TRBV30, the J call TRBJ1-2; no clear D gene. V was shortened by 3 bases and J by 5 bases, with 13 bases between the two germline ends. This CDR3 region has 13 residues. Germline assignment: CDR1 GTSNPN and CDR2 SVGIG (reference sequence).